This T cell receptor beta chain appears in the sequencing data of a study of T cell repertoires in cytomegalovirus infection. About the research overall: Carrying CMV and the relevant HLA type showed in public TCR beta signatures.

This clonotype was observed many times. TCRdb used MiXCR to reprocess the reads, holding one entry per CDR3 protein. The sample yields fewer than 700,000 distinct CDR3 sequences, roughly 26% seen once. V was shortened by 3 bases and J by 7 bases, with 18 bases between the two germline ends. The CDR3 loop spans 16 amino acids. Looked up from germline, CDR1 is SGHVS and CDR2 is FQNEAQ. This chain links TRBV7-8 with TRBJ2-2, with D perhaps matching TRBD1 (6 bases). The source material was CD8+ T cells from PBMCs. The source is a human donor in good health (CMV status not recorded). Some clones in this sample may be carry-over from other donors' samples. The CDR3 protein is CASSFTGQIIGGELFF. CDR3 nucleotide sequence: TGTGCCAGCAGCTTTACGGGACAAATAATAGGCGGGGAGCTGTTTTTT. Filled out from reference TRBV7-8 and TRBJ2-2, the complete variable domain reads GAGVSQSPRYKVAKRGQDVALRCDPISGHVSLFWYQQALGQGPEFLTYFQNEAQLDKSGLPSDRFFAERPEGSVSTLKIQRTQQEDSAVYLCASSFTGQIIGGELFFGEGSRLTVL.